The 7 T cell receptor beta chains below were found in one sample sequenced in a study of blood T cells in healthy people across ages. PCR was performed a second time for about 6 to 12 cycles using a sample-barcoded 5' primer and a J-beta primer mix. TCRdb called the 5' RACE reads again in MiXCR, with one record for every CDR3 protein. Among about 640,000 distinct CDR3 sequences listed, around three fifths were seen once. Sequencing input: blood. The receptor set was obtained from a man between 60 and 75 years old in good health.

CDR3 in DNA: TGCAGTCCTTCGCCCACCGGGACTAGCGGGGGGGAGCAGTACTTC. Protein sequence: CSPSPTGTSGGEQYF. J is TRBJ2-7 and V is TRBV20-1, with 15 bases lining up with TRBD2. V was clipped by 8 bases and J by 7 bases; unmatched bases: 12. This CDR3 has 15 residues. The germline gives CDR1 DFQATT, CDR2 SNEGSKA (reference sequence).

This clonotype occurred a few times. The chain joins TRBV7-9 to TRBJ2-5, with 12 bases that match TRBD2. V lost 5 bases to trimming and J lost 5 bases; unmatched junction nucleotides: 9. The CDR3 is made up of 16 amino acids. Germline CDR1 SEHNR, CDR2 FQNEAQ (reference sequence). CDR3 nucleotides: TGTGCCAGCAGCGACCCTAGCGGGGGGGCCGTGGAGACCCAGTACTTC. Protein product: CASSDPSGGAVETQYF.

The gene calls are TRBV6-5 and TRBJ2-7, with D possibly called TRBD1 or TRBD2 (6 bases each). The CDR3 extends over 16 amino acids. Per the germline V gene, CDR1 is MNHEY and CDR2 is SVGAGI. Trimming cost V 5 bases and J 2 bases, with 19 bases left between them. CDR3 nucleotide sequence: TGTGCCAGCAGTCGGGCTCGAACAGGGAGGACCTACGAGCAGTACTTC. This codes for CASSRARTGRTYEQYF.

This rearrangement joins TRBV4-1 to TRBJ2-7, with 10 bases fitting TRBD2. This CDR3 contains 17 residues. Losses at the gene ends were 3 bases for V and 4 bases for J; bases not matched to a gene: 12. In germline, CDR1 is MGHRA, CDR2 YSYEKL. The CDR3 nucleotides are TGCGCCAGCAGCCATGAATCGACTAGCGGGTTCTCTTACGAGCAGTACTTC. This translates into CASSHESTSGFSYEQYF.

The chain recombines TRBV19 with TRBJ2-5; perhaps TRBD2 as D (5 bases). V was trimmed by 9 bases and J by 2 bases, leaving 13 bases between them. CDR1 is LNHDA and CDR2 is SQIVND in the germline V gene (reference sequence). The CDR3 covers 13 residues. The CDR3 here is CASTSTTQETQYF. CDR3 nucleotides: TGTGCCAGCACTAGTACCACACAAGAGACCCAGTACTTC.

This clonotype was observed a handful of times. The V gene is TRBV28, the J gene TRBJ2-7; 9 nucleotides line up with TRBD1. Unmatched junction bases numbered 14, after V lost 5 bases and J lost 6 bases. The germline CDR1 and CDR2 sequences are MDHEN and SYDVKM. CDR3 length: 16 residues. CDR3 amino acids: CASSPPGTGNGREQYF. CDR3 bases: TGTGCCAGCAGTCCACCCGGGACAGGGAACGGGCGCGAGCAGTACTTC.

This chain links TRBV5-1 with TRBJ1-1; no definite D call. Germline V gene lookup returns CDR1 SGHRS and CDR2 YFSETQ. V lost 3 bases to trimming and J lost 4 bases, with 13 bases between them. The CDR3 extends over 14 amino acids. CDR3 amino acids: CASSSDREGTEAFF. Here the CDR3 DNA reads TGCGCCAGCAGCTCGGACCGTGAGGGCACTGAAGCTTTCTTT.